This section outlines one TCR beta chain sequence together with its context. Using immunoSEQ multiplex PCR, the repertoire was profiled, and TCRdb retains in-frame clones only, with some absent. Here the sample spans about 61,000 clones, 75% to 90% being singletons. The data stem from a study of T cell changes during pregnancy in multiple sclerosis. V was cut by 3 bases and J by 1 base, with 12 bases left in between. Per germline, CDR1 KGHSH and CDR2 LQKENI. This CDR3 region has 16 residues. The source of this sequence is a female donor in good health, enrolled as a control in a pregnancy study. The chain has TRBV18 and TRBJ2-2; D gene ambiguous. The sequenced sample was peripheral blood, obtained in the first trimester of pregnancy. The DNA for the CDR3 is TGTGCCAGCTCACCTAATAGAGAGAGGAACACCGGGGAGCTGTTTTTT. This sequence encodes CASSPNRERNTGELFF.